This T cell receptor (beta chain) was obtained from a study of neurological immune-mediated disorders. Background on the study: 31 of 34 multiple sclerosis patients had relapsing-remitting disease; 3 had secondary progressive. General study findings and limits: The greatest degree of TCR clonal expansion was observed in HTLV-1-associated myelopathy, with the lowest in multiple sclerosis, below that of healthy controls. On phylogenetic grouping, the repertoires of 18 of 34 multiple sclerosis patients fell within one related-CDR3 cluster, constituting a possible signature.

With 10-nucleotide random UMIs, 5'RACE was used to make the cDNA. TCRdb reprocessed the 5' RACE reads via MiXCR and lists one record per CDR3 protein. The sample records about 80,000 distinct CDR3 sequences, over 4.5% being singletons. V was trimmed by 0 bases and J by 7 bases, leaving 11 bases between them. Germline assignment: CDR1 SGHRS and CDR2 YFSETQ. The CDR3 runs 14 residues. Described time point: longitudinal time-point 2. Concerning this clonotype: Antigen unknown.

Sequenced input: PBMCs. The clonotype was recovered from a woman aged 55-69 years with multiple sclerosis. The chain couples TRBV5-1 to TRBJ2-1; D gene ambiguous. CDR3 sequence: CASSLGELGNEQFF. The CDR3 bases are TGCGCCAGCAGCTTGGGGGAACTTGGGAATGAGCAGTTCTTC. Combining the CDR3 with reference TRBV5-1 and TRBJ2-1 gives the whole variable domain KAGVTQTPRYLIKTRGQQVTLSCSPISGHRSVSWYQQTPGQGLQFLFEYFSETQRNKGNFPGRFSGRQFSNSRSEMNVSTLELGDSALYLCASSLGELGNEQFFGPGTRLTVL.